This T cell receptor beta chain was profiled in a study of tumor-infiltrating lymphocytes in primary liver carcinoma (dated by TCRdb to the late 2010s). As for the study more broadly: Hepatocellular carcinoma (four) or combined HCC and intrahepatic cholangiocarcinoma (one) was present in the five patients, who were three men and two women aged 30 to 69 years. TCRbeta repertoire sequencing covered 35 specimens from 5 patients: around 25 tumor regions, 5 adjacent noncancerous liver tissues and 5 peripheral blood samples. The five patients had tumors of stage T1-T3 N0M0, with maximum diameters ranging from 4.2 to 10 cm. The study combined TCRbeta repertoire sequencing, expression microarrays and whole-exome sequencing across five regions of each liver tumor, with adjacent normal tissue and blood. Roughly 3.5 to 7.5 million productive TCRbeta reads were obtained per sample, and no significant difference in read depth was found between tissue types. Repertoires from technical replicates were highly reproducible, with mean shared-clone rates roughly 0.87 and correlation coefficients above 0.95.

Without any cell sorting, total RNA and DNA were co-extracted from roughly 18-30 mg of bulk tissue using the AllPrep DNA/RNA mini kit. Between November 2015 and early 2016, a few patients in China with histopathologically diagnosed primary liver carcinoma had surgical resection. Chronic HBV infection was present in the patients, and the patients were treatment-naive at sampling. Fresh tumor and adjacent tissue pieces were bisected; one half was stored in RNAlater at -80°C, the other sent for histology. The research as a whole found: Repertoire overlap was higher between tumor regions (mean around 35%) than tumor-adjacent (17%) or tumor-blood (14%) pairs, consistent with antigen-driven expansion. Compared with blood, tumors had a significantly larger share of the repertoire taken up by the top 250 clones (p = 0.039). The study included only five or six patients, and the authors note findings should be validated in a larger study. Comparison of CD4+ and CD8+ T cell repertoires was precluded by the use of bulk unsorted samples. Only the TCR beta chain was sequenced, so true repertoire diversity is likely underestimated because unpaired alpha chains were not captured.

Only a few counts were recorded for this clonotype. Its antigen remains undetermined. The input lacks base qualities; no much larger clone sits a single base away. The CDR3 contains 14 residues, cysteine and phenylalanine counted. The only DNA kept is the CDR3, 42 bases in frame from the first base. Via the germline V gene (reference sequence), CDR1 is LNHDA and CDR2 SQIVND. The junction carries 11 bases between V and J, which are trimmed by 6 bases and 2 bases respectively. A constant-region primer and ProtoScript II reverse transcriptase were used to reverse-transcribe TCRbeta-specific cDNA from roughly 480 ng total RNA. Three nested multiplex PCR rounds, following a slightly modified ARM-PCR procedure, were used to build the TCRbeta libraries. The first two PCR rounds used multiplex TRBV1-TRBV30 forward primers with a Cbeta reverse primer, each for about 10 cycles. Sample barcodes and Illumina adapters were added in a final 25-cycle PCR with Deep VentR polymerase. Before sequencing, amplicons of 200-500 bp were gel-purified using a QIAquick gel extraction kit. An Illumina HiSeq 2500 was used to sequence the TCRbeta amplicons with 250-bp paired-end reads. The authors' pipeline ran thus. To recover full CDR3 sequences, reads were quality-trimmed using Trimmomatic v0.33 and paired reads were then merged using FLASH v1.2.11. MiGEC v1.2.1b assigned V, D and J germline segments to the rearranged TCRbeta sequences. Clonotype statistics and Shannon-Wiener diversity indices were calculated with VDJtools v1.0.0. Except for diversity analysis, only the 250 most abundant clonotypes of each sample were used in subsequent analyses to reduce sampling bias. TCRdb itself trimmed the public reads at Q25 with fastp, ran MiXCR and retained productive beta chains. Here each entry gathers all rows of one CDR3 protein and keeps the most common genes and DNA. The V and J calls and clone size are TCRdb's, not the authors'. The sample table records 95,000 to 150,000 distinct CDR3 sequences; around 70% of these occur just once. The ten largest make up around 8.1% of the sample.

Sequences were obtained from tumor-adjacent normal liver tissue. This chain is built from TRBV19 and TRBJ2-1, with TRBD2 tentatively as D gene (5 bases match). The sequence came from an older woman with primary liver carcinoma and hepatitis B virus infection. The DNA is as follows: TGTGCCAGTAGGCCCGGAGGCACCTACAATGAGCAGTTCTTC. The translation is CASRPGGTYNEQFF.